The clone carrying this TCR beta chain was seen just once. Patients from Seattle were sampled longitudinally, starting during active infection. Clones were read by immunoSEQ multiplex PCR, and TCRdb kept only the in-frame ones, dropping some. This sample has hundreds of thousands of clones, with almost 85% found just once. Germline V CDR1 and CDR2: SQVTM, ANQGSEA. CDR3 length equals 14 residues. With 4 bases clipped from V and 5 bases from J, the junction kept 6 bases outside the gene matches. The data were obtained in a study of blood T cell repertoires in COVID-19. The overall study: COVID-19 samples collected from the United States, Italy and Spain covered acute and convalescent phases. The cDNA or gDNA used as material had been derived from T cells, B-cell-depleted T cells, or PBMCs.

The sequenced sample was peripheral blood. The TCR comes from a man aged 45-65 years with COVID-19, enrolled during active disease. V and J are TRBV29-1 and TRBJ1-2, with 11 bases lining up with TRBD1. The CDR3: CSVGPGQGGYGYTF. The DNA for the CDR3 is TGCAGCGTTGGACCGGGACAGGGGGGTTATGGCTACACCTTC.